Here is one T cell receptor beta chain with its context. It has no known antigen specificity. This sample was included in a study of cytomegalovirus exposure and HLA in healthy donors (dated by TCRdb to the late 2010s). Turning to the overall study: An earlier analysis of some 600 of the donors reported about 280 Gb of sequence data and 95 million to 140 million unique TCR beta sequences obtained from 180 million or so T cells. Roughly 300 gigabases of sequencing data and approximately 91 million unique TCR sequences made up an early release that covered 500 to 700 HLA-typed donors. The genetic ancestry cluster associated with self-reported Caucasian donors included 80% to 90% of the 350 to 500 genotyped donors. The study aimed to test whether signatures of past pathogen exposure could be identified by cataloging public T cell receptors. The study profiled the T cell repertoires of hundreds of subjects by immunosequencing and related them to cytomegalovirus serostatus. A separate validation cohort of 90 to 150 different subjects was used in addition to the approximately 640-subject first cohort. High-throughput TCR immunosequencing, statistical association of individual TCRs with disease status, and machine learning were combined to predict cytomegalovirus infection status. To study patterns of TCR occurrence, a later analysis re-analyzed previously published TCR beta repertoires from 700 or so donors and added high-resolution HLA genotyping. Rather than using new phenotypic data, the later analysis identified candidate immune exposures from TCR beta sequences and from how often those sequences occurred across donors. In an earlier analysis of several hundred of the donors, high-throughput TCR beta sequencing was used to judge whether each TCR beta V gene segment behaved as functional or pseudogenic. Donor age, sex, ethnicity and CMV serostatus were compiled together with the repertoire data. A later genetic analysis took genome-wide SNP genotypes for about 65% of the 666 donors and used that subset as a discovery cohort. Every repertoire in the discovery cohort had been generated on one and the same sequencing platform. Class I and class II HLA loci were covered by the typing at four-digit resolution. Typing coverage varied by locus: 629-630 donors for A, B, C, DRB1 and DQB1; 522 for DQA1; some 610 for DPA1; more than 450 for DPB1. Because of strong linkage in the cohort, roughly five DR-DQ haplotypes were treated as single units for association and clustering. Among over 350 genotyped donors of the cohort, an average of approximately 250,000 unique TCR beta nucleotide sequences were sequenced per donor, roughly a sixth of them non-productive. The paper as a whole reports these results and caveats: Some IMGT-functional V segments, including TRBV6-2 and TRBV6-3, could not be distinguished by the 87-base-pair reads and were therefore excluded. The classifier was reported to diagnose cytomegalovirus status with high specificity and sensitivity in both the original cohort and the validation cohort. Roughly uniform sequencing depth across donors was assumed in presence/absence analyses, although this assumption may not hold. In an earlier analysis of about 540 of the donors, most TCR beta V segments were observed in productive rearrangements about 87% or about 30% of the time, broadly matching IMGT annotations. Several of the top co-occurrence clusters appeared to be linked to parvovirus B19, influenza, CMV and Epstein-Barr virus, according to a later analysis. In a later analysis, the rate of TCR association differed among HLA loci, with DRB1 alleles having the most associated TCRs and HLA-C alleles having the fewest. The only immune exposure information available for the cohort was CMV serostatus. Linkage disequilibrium might explain the correlated functional status among segregating V segments, but an unknown experimental factor could not be excluded. The earlier analysis of approximately 560 of the donors excluded 15 to 20 rarely observed V segments, including chromosome 9 orphons, because counts were too low. Because HLA typing was missing for some donors at each locus, association tests included only the typed subset. A further reported finding was that TCR beta sequences accurately predicted the HLA-A and HLA-B alleles for most subjects in the first cohort. Compared with equally common non-associated chains, HLA-associated TCR beta chains in a later analysis were more clonally expanded and had lower generation probabilities. According to the authors, the approach could potentially be generalized to other disease states and immunological phenotypes. In vitro tests confirmed that a few of the cytomegalovirus-associated TCR beta chains recognize cytomegalovirus antigens. When HLA alleles, especially DR and DQ, strongly co-occurred, TCR associations were difficult to assign to individual alleles. V-gene and J-gene trimming of TCR beta chains was associated with a missense DCLRE1C variant in a later genetic analysis, and the association was replicated in an independent cohort. According to a later genetic analysis, donors in an Asian-associated ancestry cluster had fewer N-insertions in productive TCRs than the approximately 670-donor mean. The study gave a list of more than 150 TCR beta chains associated with cytomegalovirus. According to a later analysis, most CMV-associated TCR beta chains appeared to be HLA-restricted, and the HLA associations seemed to be driven largely by CMV exposure. The sequencing pipeline was judged likely to have produced a cluster of highly shared sequence variants as a technical artifact. Most TCR sequences were observed very rarely across donors, whereas some public TCRs were present in many individuals. The cohort was sequenced for TCR beta chains only, and without alpha or paired-chain data the features that could be detected were limited. Specific HLA alleles were associated with over 15,000 TCR beta sequences at a false discovery rate of 0.05 in a later analysis.

The protocol used for the library was the immunoSEQ multiplex PCR assay. For the multiplex PCR, a mixture combining 60 forward primers for TCR Vbeta segments and 13 reverse primers for TCR Jbeta segments was used. A multiplex PCR assay on genomic DNA amplified the CDR3 region of rearranged TCR beta genes. On the Illumina HiSeq System, the amplified TCR beta libraries were sequenced as 87-base-pair reads. In the source study's methods: A later analysis tallied tens of millions of unique TCR beta chains across the approximately 670 repertoires, and around 10 million of those chains were shared by two or more donors. A nearest-neighbor algorithm error-corrected the raw reads and collapsed the reads into unique sequences, merging closely related sequences to remove PCR and sequencing errors. To assign V, D and J gene segments, CDR3 sequences were aligned to IMGT reference sequences. For a sequence to be retained, at least a six-nucleotide match to both a V gene segment and a J gene segment was required. Rearrangements were called productive when the CDR3 lacked stop codons and stayed in frame with V and J; all others were non-productive. CDR3 was defined according to IMGT convention as the region running from the second conserved V-encoded cysteine to the conserved J-encoded phenylalanine. Sequences without an unambiguous match to a single V gene segment were excluded from the earlier analysis of about 600 of the donors. In an earlier analysis of 587 of the donors, V segments were called functional above 56.7% productive rearrangements and were called segregating when the between-donor standard deviation exceeded 5%. A statistical classification framework was developed to diagnose cytomegalovirus status using the catalog of TCR beta chain sequences. In a later analysis, V and J genes were assigned by comparing TCR nucleotide sequences against IMGT/GENE-DB human TR gene sequences. A later analysis assigned CDR3 sequences and most-parsimonious VDJ recombination scenarios with the TCRdist pipeline. In a later analysis, every TCR beta chain was defined by the combination of its CDR3 amino acid sequence and its V-gene family, and reads without a unique V-gene family were dropped. As a way to deal with suspected cross-contamination and a sequencing artifact, a later analysis dropped 450 to 600 nucleotide sequences that were highly shared and had low generation probability. A later analysis calculated a clonal expansion index for each public chain from normalized within-repertoire ranks of inferred template counts. In a later analysis, generation probabilities were computed with a VDJ recombination model fitted to out-of-frame rearrangements, and the resulting probabilities were checked against IGoR. A later analysis scored TCR-TCR, TCR-HLA and TCR-CMV co-occurrence with hypergeometric tests, applying a repertoire-size bias correction to TCR pairs. To estimate false discovery rates, a later analysis permuted the HLA or CMV assignments 20 times. A later analysis grouped co-occurring TCRs with DBSCAN, adding TCRdist sequence similarity when clustering within HLA-allele-positive subsets. Repertoires with fewer than 30,000 or more than 120,000 public chains, plus five repertoires with anomalous nucleotide sharing, were excluded from co-occurrence clustering. This immuneACCESS table, as held by TCRdb, lists in-frame sequences with V and J called but not all clones. Of the missing ones, under half trace to an unresolved V gene in checked studies; the others have no known cause. V, J and clone size reflect that table, while D and trimming were determined from the DNA. For this sample, the table gives around 58,000 clones. The biggest ten clones account for roughly 9.6% of the sample.

Including cysteine and phenylalanine, the CDR3 has 17 amino acids. The sequence is cut down to CDR3 DNA, 51 bases in frame from base 1. Germline trimming amounts to 2 bases on V and 4 bases on J, with 7 as the count of junction bases outside the gene matches. Reading the germline V gene (reference sequence) gives CDR1 SEHNR and CDR2 FQNEAQ. In total, 600 or so healthy bone marrow donors made up the cohort. At the time of sampling, every cohort member was nominally healthy, though immune exposures that went unrecorded were likely present. The donor was CMV seropositive and was included in the group of 270 or so seropositive cohort members. A peripheral blood sample was collected from each donor, and TCR beta sequencing was performed on peripheral blood mononuclear cells. Genomic DNA extraction from the blood cell samples was performed with the Qiagen DNeasy Blood Extraction Kit.

This clonotype was obtained from a man aged 45-65 years in good health and CMV-seropositive. The material sequenced was PBMCs. This sequence uses TRBV7-9 and TRBJ2-3; 12 central nucleotides agree with TRBD2. In nucleotides, the sequence is TGTGCCAGCAGCTTATCCCAACTAGCGGGGGGAGCAGATACGCAGTATTTT. It encodes CASSLSQLAGGADTQYF.